This TCR beta chain was recovered during a study of spatial heterogeneity in lung cancer. General observations from the study: At tumor resection, ubiquitous expanded TCRs were detected in blood more often than later.

V was clipped by 2 bases and J by 7 bases, with 18 bases between them. The CDR3 has 16 residues. CDR1 is MDHEN, CDR2 SYDVKM, per germline. Every individual TCR cDNA molecule carried its own unique molecular identifier, which allowed correction of PCR and sequencing errors. TCRdb independently ran MiXCR on the 5' RACE reads; one entry per CDR3 protein. The sample has some 25,000 distinct CDR3 sequences, approximately 4.6% seen once; the top ten hold around 5.5%. This clonotype was counted many times. Its matching antigen is unknown. Time point reported: sample taken at primary tumor resection. In each case, whole RNA from tumor, nontumor lung or frozen PBMC was sequenced unsorted.

The chain couples TRBV28 to TRBJ1-5; D gene ambiguous. The receptor was derived from a male donor with early-stage non-small cell lung cancer. Sequenced here: PBMCs, sampled at surgery. CDR3 residues: CASSLVGNLLRQPQHF. In DNA form, the CDR3 reads TGTGCCAGCAGTTTAGTGGGCAACCTCTTGAGACAGCCCCAGCATTTT.